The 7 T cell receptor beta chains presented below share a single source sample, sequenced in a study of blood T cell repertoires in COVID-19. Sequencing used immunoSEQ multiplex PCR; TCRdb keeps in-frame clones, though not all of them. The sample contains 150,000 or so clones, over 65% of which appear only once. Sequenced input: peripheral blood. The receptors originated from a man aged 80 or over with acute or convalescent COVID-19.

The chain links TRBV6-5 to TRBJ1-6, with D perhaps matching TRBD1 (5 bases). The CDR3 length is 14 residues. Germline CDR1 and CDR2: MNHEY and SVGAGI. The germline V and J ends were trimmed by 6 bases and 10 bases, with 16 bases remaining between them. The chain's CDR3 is CASSPRQGQSPLHF. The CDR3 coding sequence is TGTGCCAGCAGCCCCCGGCAGGGCCAATCACCCCTCCACTTT.

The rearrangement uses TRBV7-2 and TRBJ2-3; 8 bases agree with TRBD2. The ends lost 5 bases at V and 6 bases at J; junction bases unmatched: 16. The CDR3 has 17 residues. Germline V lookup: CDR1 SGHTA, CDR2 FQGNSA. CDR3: CASSLIGVGLGRDTQYF. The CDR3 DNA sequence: TGTGCCAGCAGCCTAATCGGCGTGGGACTAGGGCGTGATACGCAGTATTTT.

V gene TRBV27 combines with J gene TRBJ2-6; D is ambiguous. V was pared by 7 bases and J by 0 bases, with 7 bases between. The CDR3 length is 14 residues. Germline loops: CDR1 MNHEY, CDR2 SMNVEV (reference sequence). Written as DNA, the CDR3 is TGTGCCAGCACCCCCTACTCTGGGGCCAACGTCCTGACTTTC. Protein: CASTPYSGANVLTF.

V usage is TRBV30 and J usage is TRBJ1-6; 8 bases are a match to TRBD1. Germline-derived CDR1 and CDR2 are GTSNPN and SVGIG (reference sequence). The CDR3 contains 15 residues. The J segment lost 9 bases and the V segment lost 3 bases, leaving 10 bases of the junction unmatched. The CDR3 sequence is CAWRDSGTGLSPLHF. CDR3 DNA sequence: TGTGCCTGGAGAGATTCCGGGACAGGACTTTCACCCCTCCACTTT.

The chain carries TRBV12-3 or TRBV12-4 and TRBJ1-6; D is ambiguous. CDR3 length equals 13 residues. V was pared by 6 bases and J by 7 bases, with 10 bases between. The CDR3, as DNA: TGTGCCAGCAGCACGACGCGGAATTCACCCCTCCACTTT. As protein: CASSTTRNSPLHF.

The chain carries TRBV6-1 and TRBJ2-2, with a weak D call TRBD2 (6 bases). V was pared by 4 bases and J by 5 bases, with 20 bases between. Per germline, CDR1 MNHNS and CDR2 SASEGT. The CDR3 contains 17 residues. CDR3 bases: TGTGCCAGCAGTGGAATGGTCCGTACTAGCTCGACCGGGGAGCTGTTTTTT. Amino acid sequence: CASSGMVRTSSTGELFF.

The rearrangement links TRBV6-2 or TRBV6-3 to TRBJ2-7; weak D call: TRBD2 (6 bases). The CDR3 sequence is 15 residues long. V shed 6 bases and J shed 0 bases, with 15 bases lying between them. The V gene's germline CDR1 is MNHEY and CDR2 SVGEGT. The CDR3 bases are TGTGCCAGCAGCCCCTGGGCGGGGAGCTCCTACGAGCAGTACTTC. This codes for CASSPWAGSSYEQYF.